Listed here is a single TCR beta chain. Antigen: not known. Assay runs were performed at deep level. Sequenced by immunoSEQ multiplex PCR; TCRdb stores in-frame clones only, minus some. The sample records about 490,000 clones, less than 80% being singletons. This sample stems from a study of shared clonotypes between healthy human individuals. Study-level information: The donors, a couple of women and a few men, were aged 18 to 49. Whole-study results and caveats: The diversity represented, both genetic and in exposure history, was limited by few donors.

V was cut by 3 bases and J by 2 bases, with 16 bases left in between. Germline V gene data show CDR1 as SGHDT and CDR2 as YYEEEE. CDR3 length equals 16 residues. The sequenced sample consisted of PBMCs. This clonotype was sampled from a woman between 40 and 50 years old in good health. Some clones in this sample may be carry-over from other donors' samples. The chain links TRBV5-6 to TRBJ2-3; D call uncertain. DNA of the CDR3: TGTGCCAGCAGCTCCTCCCTTTGGCGGCCCACAGATACGCAGTATTTT. Protein: CASSSSLWRPTDTQYF.